What follows are 32 T cell receptor beta chains derived from one specimen sequenced in a study of T cells in Graves' hyperthyroidism and ophthalmopathy (dated by TCRdb to 2018 to 2020). Preparation of the library involved multiplex PCR. The reads were generated on an Illumina HiSeq 2000. Amplification of TCR beta CDR3 regions was carried out from RNA transcripts. For the first round of RT-PCR on the TCR CDR3, the HTBI primer set was used together with the Qiagen OneStep RT-PCR kit. Clones were called with MiXCR by TCRdb after fastp trimmed the public reads at Q25, and only in-frame beta chains were retained. Rows with a matching CDR3 protein are joined into one entry that keeps the most common DNA and genes. This sample is represented by 650,000 to 750,000 distinct CDR3 sequences; approximately 15% of them were singletons. The ten top clones hold roughly 10% of the sample. Material: blood. The receptors here all came from a woman between 18 and 29 years old with Graves' hyperthyroidism.

This clonotype appeared a few times. The CDR3 DNA follows: TGCGCCAGCAGCCAACACGCAGGGAACAATTCACCCCTCCACTTT. It translates to CASSQHAGNNSPLHF. The chain is built from TRBV4-1 and TRBJ1-6; tentative D call: TRBD1 (5 bases). The CDR3 has 15 amino acids. Trimming cost V 2 bases and J 7 bases, with 12 bases left between them. Germline V lookup: CDR1 MGHRA, CDR2 YSYEKL.

This clonotype was counted ten times or more. The chain has TRBV5-1 and TRBJ1-1; TRBD1 matches at 8 bases. Germline CDR1 reads SGHRS; CDR2 reads YFSETQ. The CDR3 covers 16 residues. The junction had 4 bases not matched to a gene; V was cut back by 0 bases and J by 0 bases. In DNA, the CDR3 is TGCGCCAGCAGCTTGGAGGCAGGGGGCTTGAACACTGAAGCTTTCTTT. Translating gives CASSLEAGGLNTEAFF.

This clonotype was observed at least ten times. The chain is built from TRBV5-6 and TRBJ1-1; D is ambiguous. V was cut by 3 bases and J by 2 bases, with 11 bases left in between. Germline V gene data show CDR1 as SGHDT and CDR2 as YYEEEE. The CDR3 has 14 amino acids. Here the CDR3 DNA reads TGTGCCAGCAGCTCCTGGAGGCTAAACACTGAAGCTTTCTTT. As protein: CASSSWRLNTEAFF. Filled out from reference TRBV5-6 and TRBJ1-1, the complete variable domain reads DAGVTQSPTHLIKTRGQQVTLRCSPKSGHDTVSWYQQALGQGPQFIFQYYEEEERQRGNFPDRFSGHQFPNYSSELNVNALLLGDSALYLCASSSWRLNTEAFFGQGTRLTVV.

The chain combines TRBV7-9 with TRBJ2-2; weak D call: TRBD2 (5 bases). Germline CDR1 SEHNR, CDR2 FQNEAQ (reference sequence). CDR3 length equals 13 residues. The ends were cut back, 4 bases at V and 6 bases at J, with 9 bases in the middle. CDR3 residues: CASSSGFSGELFF. The CDR3 DNA sequence: TGTGCCAGCAGCTCGGGGTTTTCCGGGGAGCTGTTTTTT. Looking up the rest from reference TRBV7-9 and TRBJ2-2 gives the full variable domain: DTGVSQNPRHKITKRGQNVTFRCDPISEHNRLYWYRQTLGQGPEFLTYFQNEAQLEKSRLLSDRFSAERPKGSFSTLEIQRTEQGDSAMYLCASSSGFSGELFFGEGSRLTVL.

This chain links TRBV12-3 or TRBV12-4 with TRBJ2-2; 7 bases agree with TRBD2. Trimming removed 3 bases from V and 5 bases from J; junction bases left unmatched: 3. The CDR3 covers 14 residues. The DNA of the CDR3 is TGTGCCAGCAGTTTTGGGACTAAGACCGGGGAGCTGTTTTTT. Translating it yields CASSFGTKTGELFF.

This clonotype occurred many times. The V and J genes are TRBV20-1 and TRBJ2-1, with a weak D call TRBD1 (6 bases). The CDR3 has 13 amino acids. Trimming took 5 bases from V and 6 from J, leaving 14 bases between them. Germline V lookup: CDR1 DFQATT, CDR2 SNEGSKA (reference sequence). The CDR3 sequence: CSAEGGLSNEQFF. In nucleotides, the CDR3 is TGCAGTGCTGAAGGGGGTCTTAGCAATGAGCAGTTCTTC.

This clonotype turned up a few times. The chain uses TRBV20-1 and TRBJ2-2; 15 positions match TRBD2. This CDR3 has 17 residues. The V gene's germline CDR1 is DFQATT and CDR2 SNEGSKA (reference sequence). The V segment lost 6 bases and the J segment 8 bases; nucleotides outside the gene matches: 13. CDR3 DNA sequence: TGCAGTGCCCTCGATGAAGGACTAGCGGGAGGGACTGGGGAGCTGTTTTTT. Translating gives CSALDEGLAGGTGELFF.

About this clonotype: Lacking the conserved final phenylalanine or tryptophan, this CDR3 likely reflects a read error. The chain has TRBV11-2 and TRBJ1-6; D possibly corresponds to TRBD1 (5 bases). Trimming left V 5 bases short and J 7 bases short, with 15 bases between. Germline V lookup: CDR1 SGHAT, CDR2 FQNNGV. There are 15 residues in the CDR3. The CDR3 DNA follows: TGTGCCAGCAGCCCACGCCAGGGCAGGAATTCACCCCTCCACCTT. It codes for CASSPRQGRNSPLHL.

This clonotype was found many times. The chain employs TRBV7-3 and TRBJ2-2; D may be TRBD2 (6 bases). This CDR3 is 18 amino acids long. Trimming took off 5 bases at V and 0 bases at J, with 19 bases between the two ends. Germline V CDR1 and CDR2: SGHTA, FQGTGA. The CDR3 nucleotides are TGTGCCAGCAGCACCTACGGGAAAGCGGGCTCGAACACCGGGGAGCTGTTTTTT. It yields the protein CASSTYGKAGSNTGELFF.

This clonotype has ten or more counts. The chain links TRBV10-3 to TRBJ2-7; the D is unclear. V was trimmed by 6 bases and J by 6 bases, leaving 15 bases between them. Looked up from germline, CDR1 is ENHRY and CDR2 is SYGVKD. The CDR3 is 13 residues long. Here the CDR3 DNA reads TGTGCCATCAGAGGACCTACCTCCCGCGAGCAGTACTTC. Its translation is CAIRGPTSREQYF.

This clonotype was detected only a few times. The genes are TRBV28 and TRBJ1-5; 7 nucleotides align to TRBD1. V lost 1 base and J lost 5; bases outside the gene matches: 5. In germline, CDR1 is MDHEN, CDR2 SYDVKM. The CDR3 is made up of 15 amino acids. The CDR3 region has the DNA TGTGCCAGCAGTTTATCCCCGACAGGGTATCAGCCCCAGCATTTT. This gives the protein CASSLSPTGYQPQHF.

This rearrangement joins TRBV7-9 to TRBJ2-7; D uncertain. The CDR3 spans 14 residues. CDR1 SEHNR and CDR2 FQNEAQ come from the germline V gene (reference sequence). Trimming shortened V by 1 base and J by 1 base, and 8 bases separated the two germline ends. The CDR3 DNA reads as TGTGCCAGCAGCTTAGAGGCAGATTCCTACGAGCAGTACTTC. Translation gives CASSLEADSYEQYF.

V gene TRBV7-3 combines with J gene TRBJ2-1; 10 nucleotides agree with TRBD2. V lost 3 bases, J lost 2 bases, and 7 bases stayed unmatched. The CDR3 covers 17 residues. The germline V gene has CDR1 SGHTA and CDR2 FQGTGA. CDR3: CASSFEAGGSPYNEQFF. The DNA of the CDR3 is TGTGCCAGCAGCTTTGAAGCGGGAGGGAGCCCCTACAATGAGCAGTTCTTC.

The chain carries TRBV29-1 and TRBJ2-7, with TRBD1 matching over 9 bases. With V trimmed by 4 bases and J by 6 bases, 13 bases remained unmatched. Germline CDR1 and CDR2: SQVTM and ANQGSEA. There are 15 residues in the CDR3. This CDR3 is CSVVLSQGASAEQYF. CDR3 coding DNA: TGCAGCGTTGTCCTTTCACAGGGGGCCTCTGCCGAGCAGTACTTC.

This clonotype was counted at least ten times. V is TRBV25-1 and J is TRBJ1-5, with 7 bases fitting TRBD1. Germline V gene data show CDR1 as MGHDK and CDR2 as SYGVNS. The length of the CDR3 is 17 residues. V gave up 0 bases and J gave up 3 bases; unmatched junction bases: 8. CDR3 residues: CASSEYLDRVSNQPQHF. The CDR3 DNA reads as TGTGCCAGCAGTGAATATCTCGACAGGGTCTCCAATCAGCCCCAGCATTTT.

In its sample, this clonotype was seen a few times. The chain couples TRBV6-1 to TRBJ2-7; D perhaps matches TRBD2 (7 bases). The CDR3 has 10 residues. V lost 11 bases, J lost 5 bases, and 10 bases lay in between. Germline lookup yields CDR1 MNHNS and CDR2 SASEGT. CDR3 nucleotide sequence: TGTGCCGGGGGGGGCCACGAGCAGTACTTC. It is translated as CAGGGHEQYF.

This clonotype was observed a handful of times. The chain employs TRBV7-2 and TRBJ1-6; 7 bases align to TRBD1. The length of the CDR3 is 17 residues. The germline V gene encodes CDR1 SGHTA and CDR2 FQGNSA. The junction had 16 bases not matched to a gene; V was cut back by 5 bases and J by 9 bases. Written as DNA, the CDR3 is TGTGCCAGCAGCCGGGGGGACAGAGGAGTTAGAATTTCACCCCTCCACTTT. This translates into CASSRGDRGVRISPLHF.

The gene calls are TRBV27 and TRBJ1-6; D remains unclear. From germline, CDR1 is MNHEY and CDR2 SMNVEV (reference sequence). Trimming removed 10 bases from V and 10 bases from J, with 11 bases in between. The CDR3 has 11 residues. CDR3 region: CATSRYSPLHF. CDR3 DNA sequence: TGTGCCACCTCCCGGTACTCACCCCTCCACTTT.

This clonotype occurred a few times. The rearrangement links TRBV7-9 to TRBJ2-7, with unresolved D. Germline V gives CDR1 SEHNR, CDR2 FQNEAQ (reference sequence). V lost 5 bases to trimming and J lost 2 bases, with 7 bases between them. The CDR3 contains 12 residues. CDR3 nucleotides: TGTGCCAGCAGCGGCTACGCCTACGAGCAGTACTTC. Its translation: CASSGYAYEQYF.

There are many counts of this clonotype. This chain joins TRBV20-1 and TRBJ2-7; 11 positions agree with TRBD2. The CDR3 runs to 15 residues. The junction had 10 bases not matched to a gene; V was cut back by 5 bases and J by 4 bases. CDR1 DFQATT and CDR2 SNEGSKA come from the germline V gene (reference sequence). CDR3 nucleotide sequence: TGCAGTGCTTCCCACCCGACTAGCGGGGCGTACGAGCAGTACTTC. Encoded protein: CSASHPTSGAYEQYF.

This clonotype has a count of ten or more. The J gene is TRBJ2-5, the V gene TRBV7-2, with D possibly being TRBD2 (6 bases). V lost 4 bases and J 4 bases, leaving 10 bases between the germline ends. CDR1 SGHTA and CDR2 FQGNSA come from the germline V gene. There are 13 residues in the CDR3. CDR3 DNA: TGTGCCAGCAGCTCGCTAGCGACAGAGACCCAGTACTTC. Translated, it gives CASSSLATETQYF.

This clonotype was observed a few times. The chain carries TRBV7-9 and TRBJ2-7; TRBD1 matches 7 bases. The ends lost 2 bases at V and 2 bases at J; junction bases unmatched: 18. The CDR3 loop spans 19 amino acids. The V gene's germline CDR1 is SEHNR and CDR2 FQNEAQ (reference sequence). In DNA, the CDR3 is TGTGCCAGCAGCTTAACAGGGGACAGACAAGGGCGATTTACCTACGAGCAGTACTTC. This codes for CASSLTGDRQGRFTYEQYF. The full variable domain, with the rest looked up from reference TRBV7-9 and TRBJ2-7, is DTGVSQNPRHKITKRGQNVTFRCDPISEHNRLYWYRQTLGQGPEFLTYFQNEAQLEKSRLLSDRFSAERPKGSFSTLEIQRTEQGDSAMYLCASSLTGDRQGRFTYEQYFGPGTRLTVT.

This clonotype was recorded many times. CDR3 nucleotide sequence: TGTGCCAGCTCACCGTCGGGCGGGAACACCGGGGAGCTGTTTTTT. Translated: CASSPSGGNTGELFF. The V gene is TRBV18, the J gene TRBJ2-2, with D hard to call. Trimming removed 3 bases at V and 1 base at J, with 9 bases between. CDR3 size: 15 residues. In germline, CDR1 is KGHSH, CDR2 LQKENI.

This clonotype was found many times. The chain uses TRBV9 and TRBJ1-3, with unresolved D. Germline CDR1 SGDLS, CDR2 YYNGEE. Deletions cut 0 bases from V and 0 bases from J, with 7 bases between. The CDR3 loop spans 15 amino acids. CDR3: CASSVDGSSGNTIYF. CDR3 sequence (DNA): TGTGCCAGCAGCGTAGACGGGTCCTCTGGAAACACCATATATTTT.

The rearrangement joins TRBV6-2 or TRBV6-3 to TRBJ1-2; D not resolved. V was trimmed by 2 bases and J by 2 bases, leaving 3 bases between them. The germline gives CDR1 MNHEY, CDR2 SVGEGT. CDR3 length equals 12 residues. The CDR3: CASSYVNYGYTF. In nucleotides, the CDR3 is TGTGCCAGCAGTTACGTGAACTATGGCTACACCTTC.

Of note for this clonotype: Given a much more abundant clone one base away, this may be a read error. Given the absence of the conserved phenylalanine or tryptophan at the CDR3 end, a read error is likely. The chain joins TRBV18 to TRBJ1-1, with TRBD1 as a possible D gene (5 bases). The germline V gene encodes CDR1 KGHSH and CDR2 LQKENI. V was trimmed by 8 bases and J by 0 bases, leaving 10 bases between them. This CDR3 spans 13 amino acids. The CDR3 protein is CASTTRVNTEAFL. The CDR3 region has the DNA TGTGCCAGCACGACCAGGGTGAACACTGAAGCTTTCTTG.

This clonotype was counted between two and nine times. The rearrangement joins TRBV11-2 to TRBJ2-3, with 8 bases aligning to TRBD2. V was clipped by 4 bases and J by 5 bases; unmatched bases: 5. The germline gives CDR1 SGHAT, CDR2 FQNNGV. This CDR3 is built from 14 residues. This chain's CDR3 is CASSSAGVVDTQYF. In DNA form, the CDR3 reads TGTGCCAGCAGCTCAGCGGGAGTTGTAGATACGCAGTATTTT.

This clonotype was seen at least ten times. The chain joins TRBV6-1 to TRBJ2-1, with 11 nucleotides matching TRBD2. J lost 5 bases, V lost 7 bases, and 7 bases had no gene match. CDR1 is MNHNS and CDR2 is SASEGT in the germline V gene. The CDR3 loop spans 15 amino acids. CDR3 in amino acids: CASNAGTSGNNEQFF. In DNA, the CDR3 is TGTGCCAGCAATGCCGGGACTAGCGGAAACAATGAGCAGTTCTTC.

This clonotype appeared a few times. The rearrangement joins TRBV3-1 to TRBJ1-6; D ambiguous. CDR1 and CDR2 from the germline V gene are LGHDT and YNNKEL (reference sequence). The CDR3 sequence is 14 residues long. Trimming cost V 3 bases and J 5 bases, with 8 bases left between them. In DNA, the CDR3 is TGTGCCAGCAGCCACGGCCAGAATAATTCACCCCTCCACTTT. Translated, it gives CASSHGQNNSPLHF.

This clonotype was counted at least ten times. The CDR3 DNA reads TGTGCCAGCAGCCAAGCGGCGGCCAAAAACATTCAGTACTTC. The encoded protein is CASSQAAAKNIQYF. J is TRBJ2-4 and V is TRBV3-1; no definite D call. Germline CDR1 LGHDT, CDR2 YNNKEL (reference sequence). This CDR3 has 14 amino acids. V lost 1 base, J lost 1 base, and 5 bases lay in between.

This chain links TRBV28 with TRBJ2-2; TRBD1 might be the D (6 bases). The V and J ends lost 4 bases and 9 bases respectively, with 15 bases between them. Germline V gives CDR1 MDHEN, CDR2 SYDVKM. The CDR3 is 14 amino acids. This CDR3 reads CASSSAQGIRELFF. As DNA, the CDR3 is TGTGCCAGCAGTTCGGCGCAGGGGATCCGGGAGCTGTTTTTT.

Ten or more counts support this clonotype. This chain uses TRBV28 with TRBJ2-2; D is uncertain. Germline V lookup: CDR1 MDHEN, CDR2 SYDVKM. V lost 3 bases to trimming and J lost 2 bases, with 10 bases between them. The CDR3 has 15 residues. As DNA, the CDR3 is TGTGCCAGCAGTTTGGCGGAACTAAACACCGGGGAGCTGTTTTTT. Protein: CASSLAELNTGELFF.